This T cell receptor (beta chain) was profiled in a study of cytomegalovirus exposure and HLA in healthy donors. The primer mix had 60 Vbeta and 13 Jbeta primers. The method was immunoSEQ multiplex PCR; TCRdb's version includes in-frame clones alone and lacks a portion of them. The repertoire holds 180,000 or so clones, with 82% as singletons. Source material: PBMCs. The sequence was collected from a man aged 40-49 years in good health and CMV-seronegative.

For the CDR3, the DNA is TGCGCCAGCAGCTTGAGTGGACAGGGGGCTATCGGGGTTTCACCCCTCCACTTT. Translation gives CASSLSGQGAIGVSPLHF. J is TRBJ1-6 and V is TRBV5-1; 11 bases line up with TRBD1. The germline V gene has CDR1 SGHRS and CDR2 YFSETQ. This CDR3 is built from 18 residues. V shed 1 base and J 9 bases; nucleotides not matched to a gene: 12.